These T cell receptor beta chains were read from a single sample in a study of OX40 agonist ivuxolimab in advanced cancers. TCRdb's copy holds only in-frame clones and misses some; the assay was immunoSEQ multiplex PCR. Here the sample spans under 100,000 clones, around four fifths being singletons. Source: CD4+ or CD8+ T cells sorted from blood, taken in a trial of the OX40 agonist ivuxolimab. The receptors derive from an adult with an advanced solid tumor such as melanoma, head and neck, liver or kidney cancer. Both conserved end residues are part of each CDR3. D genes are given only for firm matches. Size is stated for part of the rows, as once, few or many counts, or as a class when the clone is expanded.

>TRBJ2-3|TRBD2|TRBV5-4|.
TGTGCCAGCAGCTCCGGAGCGGGGGGGGCCCCAGATACGCAGTATTTT
CASSSGAGGAPDTQYF
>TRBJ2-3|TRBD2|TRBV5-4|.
TGTGCCAGCAGCTTGACTAGCGGGGGTCGCACAGATACGCAGTATTTT
CASSLTSGGRTDTQYF
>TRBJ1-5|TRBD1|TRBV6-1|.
TGTGCCAGCAGTGTAAACAGGGGTCAAAATCAGCCCCAGCATTTT
CASSVNRGQNQPQHF
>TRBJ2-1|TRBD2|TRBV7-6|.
TGTGCCAGCAGCTTAGAGGGACTAGCGGGGTATCCCAATGAGCAGTTCTTC
CASSLEGLAGYPNEQFF
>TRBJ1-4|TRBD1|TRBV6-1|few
TGTGCCAGCAGTCCTCAGGGACAGGGTGATGAAAAACTGTTTTTT
CASSPQGQGDEKLFF
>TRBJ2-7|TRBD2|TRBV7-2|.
TGTGCCAGCAGCTTACTAGCGGGGGGCTACGAGCAGTACTTC
CASSLLAGGYEQYF
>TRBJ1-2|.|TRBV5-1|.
TGCGCCAGCAGCTTGGTCACGGATAACTATGGCTACACCTTC
CASSLVTDNYGYTF
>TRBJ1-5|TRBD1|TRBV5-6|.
TGTGCCAGCAGCTGGGGGACAGGGGGTCAGCCCCAGCATTTT
CASSWGTGGQPQHF
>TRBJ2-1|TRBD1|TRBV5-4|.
TGTGCCAGCAGCGTCCGGGACAGGGGAGACAATGAGCAGTTCTTC
CASSVRDRGDNEQFF
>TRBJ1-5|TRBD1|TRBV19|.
TGTGCCAGTAGTATAGACCTGGACAGGGAGAGCGGTAGCAATCAGCCCCAGCATTTT
CASSIDLDRESGSNQPQHF
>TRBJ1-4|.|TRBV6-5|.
TGTGCCAGCAGTCGGACAGCTGCTAATGAAAAACTGTTTTTT
CASSRTAANEKLFF
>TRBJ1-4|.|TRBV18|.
TGTGCCAGCTCACCCGTCACCGGTGCAACTAATGAAAAACTGTTTTTT
CASSPVTGATNEKLFF
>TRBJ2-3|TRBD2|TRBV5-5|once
TGTGCCAGCAGCTTCCTCGGCGGGGGGCTGGACACAGATACGCAGTATTTT
CASSFLGGGLDTDTQYF